The clone carrying this T cell receptor beta chain was picked up a small number of times. The antigen is not known. This specimen belongs to a study of early T cells in non-severe SARS-CoV-2 infection. At the level of the study: Unpaired chains resulted from sequencing bulk RNA of unsorted whole blood.

Broader study findings: Sequences matched to VDJdb favored anti-spike CD8 responses, while private and CD4 specificities were missed.

The CDR3 sequence is 12 residues long. Germline V lookup: CDR1 DFQATT, CDR2 SNEGSKA (reference sequence). Trimming pared 5 bases from V and 4 bases from J, leaving 8 bases between. Attachment of unique molecular identifiers was made to individual cDNA molecules. MiXCR, applied by TCRdb to the 5' RACE reads, yields one record per CDR3 protein. The data show about 84,000 distinct CDR3 sequences, 9.5% to 13% seen once. The sequenced material came from whole blood. The receptor comes from an adult who was a healthcare worker with PCR-confirmed SARS-CoV-2 infection or an uninfected control (not recorded which). The gene calls are TRBV20-1 and TRBJ1-4; D gene uncertain. The chain's CDR3 is CSAGEHNEKLFF. The CDR3, as DNA: TGCAGTGCTGGGGAACATAATGAAAAACTGTTTTTT.